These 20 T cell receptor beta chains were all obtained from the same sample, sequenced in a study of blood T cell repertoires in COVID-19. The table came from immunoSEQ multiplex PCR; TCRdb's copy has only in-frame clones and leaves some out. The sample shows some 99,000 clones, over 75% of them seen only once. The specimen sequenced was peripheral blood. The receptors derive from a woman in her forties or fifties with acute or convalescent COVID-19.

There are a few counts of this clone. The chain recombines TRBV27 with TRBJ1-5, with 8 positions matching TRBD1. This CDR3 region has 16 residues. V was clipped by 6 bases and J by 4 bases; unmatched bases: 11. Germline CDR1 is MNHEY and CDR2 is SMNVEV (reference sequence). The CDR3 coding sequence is TGTGCCAGCAGCCCCCCTGGACAGGGTAGGAATCAGCCCCAGCATTTT. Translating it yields CASSPPGQGRNQPQHF.

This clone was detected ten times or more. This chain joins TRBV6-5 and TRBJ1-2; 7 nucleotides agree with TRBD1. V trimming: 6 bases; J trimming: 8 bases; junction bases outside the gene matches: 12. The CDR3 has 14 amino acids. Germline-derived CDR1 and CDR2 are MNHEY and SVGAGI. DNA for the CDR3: TGTGCCAGCAGACCCCCCGGGGACAGTAGCGGCTACACCTTC. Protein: CASRPPGDSSGYTF.

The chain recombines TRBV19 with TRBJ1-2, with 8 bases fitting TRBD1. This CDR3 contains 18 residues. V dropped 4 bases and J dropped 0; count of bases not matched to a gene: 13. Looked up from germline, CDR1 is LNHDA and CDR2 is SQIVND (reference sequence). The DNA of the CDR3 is TGTGCCAGTAGTACAGGCAGACAGGGGAAGGTTTCTAACTATGGCTACACCTTC. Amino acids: CASSTGRQGKVSNYGYTF.

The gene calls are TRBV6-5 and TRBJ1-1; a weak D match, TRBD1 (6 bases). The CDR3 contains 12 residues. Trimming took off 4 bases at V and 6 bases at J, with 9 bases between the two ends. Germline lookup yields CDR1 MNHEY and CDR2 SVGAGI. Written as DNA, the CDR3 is TGTGCCAGCAGTTCCTGGGGGCCTGAAGCTTTCTTT. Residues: CASSSWGPEAFF.

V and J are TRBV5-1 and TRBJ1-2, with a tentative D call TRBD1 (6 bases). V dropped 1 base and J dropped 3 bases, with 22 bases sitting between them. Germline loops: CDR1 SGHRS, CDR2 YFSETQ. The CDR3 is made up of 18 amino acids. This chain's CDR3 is CASSLTYRDRMVDYGYTF. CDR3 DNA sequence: TGCGCCAGCAGCTTGACTTACAGGGACCGTATGGTTGACTATGGCTACACCTTC. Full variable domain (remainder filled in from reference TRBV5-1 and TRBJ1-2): KAGVTQTPRYLIKTRGQQVTLSCSPISGHRSVSWYQQTPGQGLQFLFEYFSETQRNKGNFPGRFSGRQFSNSRSEMNVSTLELGDSALYLCASSLTYRDRMVDYGYTFGSGTRLTVV.

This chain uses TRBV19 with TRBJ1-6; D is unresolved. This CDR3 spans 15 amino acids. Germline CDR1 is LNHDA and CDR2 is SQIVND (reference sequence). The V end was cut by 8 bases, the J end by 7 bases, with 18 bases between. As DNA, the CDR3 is TGTGCCAGTCGAGAGTTCCAAACTCAAAATTCACCCCTCCACTTT. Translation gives CASREFQTQNSPLHF. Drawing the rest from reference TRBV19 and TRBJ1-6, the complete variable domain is DGGITQSPKYLFRKEGQNVTLSCEQNLNHDAMYWYRQDPGQGLRLIYYSQIVNDFQKGDIAEGYSVSREKKESFPLTVTSAQKNPTAFYLCASREFQTQNSPLHFGNGTRLTVT.

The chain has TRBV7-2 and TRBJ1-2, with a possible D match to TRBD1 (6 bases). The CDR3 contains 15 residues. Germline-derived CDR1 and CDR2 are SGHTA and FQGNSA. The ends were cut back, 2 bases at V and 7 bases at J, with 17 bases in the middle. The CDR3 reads CASSLRTEFLRGYTF. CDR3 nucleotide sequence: TGTGCCAGCAGCTTAAGGACAGAGTTCCTCCGTGGCTACACCTTC.

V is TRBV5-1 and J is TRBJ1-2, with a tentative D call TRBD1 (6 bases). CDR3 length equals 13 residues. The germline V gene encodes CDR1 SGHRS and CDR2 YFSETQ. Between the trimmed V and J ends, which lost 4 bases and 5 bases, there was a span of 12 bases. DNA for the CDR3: TGCGCCAGCAGCGGGGGACAAAAATATGGCTACACCTTC. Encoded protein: CASSGGQKYGYTF.

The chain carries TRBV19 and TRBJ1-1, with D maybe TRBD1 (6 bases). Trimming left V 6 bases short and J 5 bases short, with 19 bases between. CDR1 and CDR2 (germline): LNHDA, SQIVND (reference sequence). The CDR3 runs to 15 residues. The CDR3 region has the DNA TGTGCCAGTAGCTTAATGACGTCGGGGACAACTGAAGCTTTCTTT. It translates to CASSLMTSGTTEAFF.

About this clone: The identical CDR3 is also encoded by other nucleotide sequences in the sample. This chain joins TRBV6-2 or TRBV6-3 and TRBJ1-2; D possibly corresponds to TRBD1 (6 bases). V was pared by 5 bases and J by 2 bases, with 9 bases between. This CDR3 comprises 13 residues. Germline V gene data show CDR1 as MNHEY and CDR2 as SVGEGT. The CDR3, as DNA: TGTGCCAGCAGTCAGGACAGCAACTATGGCTACACCTTC. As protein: CASSQDSNYGYTF.

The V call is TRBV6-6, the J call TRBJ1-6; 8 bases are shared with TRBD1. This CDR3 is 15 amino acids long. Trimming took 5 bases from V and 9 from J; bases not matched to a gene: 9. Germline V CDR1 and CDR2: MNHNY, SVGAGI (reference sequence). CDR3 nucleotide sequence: TGTGCCAGCAGTAACGGACAGGGAGGTAGTTCACCCCTCCACTTT. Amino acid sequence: CASSNGQGGSSPLHF.

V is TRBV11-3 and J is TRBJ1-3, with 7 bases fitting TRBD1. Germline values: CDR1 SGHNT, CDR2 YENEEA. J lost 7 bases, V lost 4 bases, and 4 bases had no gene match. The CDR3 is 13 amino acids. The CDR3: CASSSQGSNTIYF. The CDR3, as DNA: TGTGCCAGCAGCTCACAGGGGAGTAACACCATATATTTT.

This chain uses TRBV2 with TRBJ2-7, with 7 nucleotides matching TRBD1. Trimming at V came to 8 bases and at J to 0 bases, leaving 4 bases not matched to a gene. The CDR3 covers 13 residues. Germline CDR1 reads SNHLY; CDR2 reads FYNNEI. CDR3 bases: TGTGCCAGCGACAGGGTAGACTCCTACGAGCAGTACTTC. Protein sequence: CASDRVDSYEQYF.

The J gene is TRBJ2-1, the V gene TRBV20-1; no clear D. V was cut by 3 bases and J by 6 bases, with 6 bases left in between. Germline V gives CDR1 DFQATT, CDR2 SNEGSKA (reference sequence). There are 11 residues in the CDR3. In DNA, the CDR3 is TGCAGTGCTAGTCTCCTCAATGAGCAGTTCTTC. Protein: CSASLLNEQFF.

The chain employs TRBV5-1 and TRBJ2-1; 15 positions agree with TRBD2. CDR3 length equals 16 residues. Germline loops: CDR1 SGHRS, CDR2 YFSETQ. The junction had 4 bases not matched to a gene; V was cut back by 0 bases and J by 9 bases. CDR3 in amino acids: CASSLVGTSGGTEQFF. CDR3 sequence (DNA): TGCGCCAGCAGCTTGGTAGGGACTAGCGGGGGGACTGAGCAGTTCTTC.

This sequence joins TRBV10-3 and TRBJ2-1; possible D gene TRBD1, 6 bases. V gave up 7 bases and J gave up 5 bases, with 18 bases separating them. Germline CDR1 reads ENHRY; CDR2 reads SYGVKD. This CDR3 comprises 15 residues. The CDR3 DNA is TGTGCCATCACGGATCCAGGGGTGGTGGACAATGAGCAGTTCTTC. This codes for CAITDPGVVDNEQFF.

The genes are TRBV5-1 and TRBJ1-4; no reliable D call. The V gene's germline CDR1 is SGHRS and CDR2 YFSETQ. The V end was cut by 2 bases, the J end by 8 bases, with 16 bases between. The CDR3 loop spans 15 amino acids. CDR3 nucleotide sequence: TGCGCCAGCAGCTTAGACCAGAGGGTCGGGGAAAAACTGTTTTTT. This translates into CASSLDQRVGEKLFF.

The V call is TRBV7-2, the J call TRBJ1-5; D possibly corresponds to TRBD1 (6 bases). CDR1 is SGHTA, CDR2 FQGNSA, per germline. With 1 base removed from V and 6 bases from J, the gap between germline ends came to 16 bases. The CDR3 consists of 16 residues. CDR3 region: CASSLVGQQQGQPQHF. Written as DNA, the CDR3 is TGTGCCAGCAGCTTAGTAGGACAGCAACAAGGTCAGCCCCAGCATTTT. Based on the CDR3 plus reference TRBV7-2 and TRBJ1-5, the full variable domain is GAGVSQSPSNKVTEKGKDVELRCDPISGHTALYWYRQSLGQGLEFLIYFQGNSAPDKSGLPSDRFSAERTGGSVSTLTIQRTQQEDSAVYLCASSLVGQQQGQPQHFGDGTRLSIL.

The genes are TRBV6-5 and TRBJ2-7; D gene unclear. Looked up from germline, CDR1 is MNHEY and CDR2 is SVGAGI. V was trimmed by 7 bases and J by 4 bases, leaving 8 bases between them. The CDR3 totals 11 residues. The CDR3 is CASTFGYEQYF. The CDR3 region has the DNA TGTGCCAGCACCTTCGGTTACGAGCAGTACTTC.

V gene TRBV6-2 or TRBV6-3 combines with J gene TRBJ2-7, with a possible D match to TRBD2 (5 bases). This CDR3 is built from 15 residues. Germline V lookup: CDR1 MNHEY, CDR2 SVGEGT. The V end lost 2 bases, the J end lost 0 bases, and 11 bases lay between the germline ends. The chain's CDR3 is CASSYGETSSYEQYF. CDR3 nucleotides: TGTGCCAGCAGTTACGGGGAGACGAGCTCCTACGAGCAGTACTTC.